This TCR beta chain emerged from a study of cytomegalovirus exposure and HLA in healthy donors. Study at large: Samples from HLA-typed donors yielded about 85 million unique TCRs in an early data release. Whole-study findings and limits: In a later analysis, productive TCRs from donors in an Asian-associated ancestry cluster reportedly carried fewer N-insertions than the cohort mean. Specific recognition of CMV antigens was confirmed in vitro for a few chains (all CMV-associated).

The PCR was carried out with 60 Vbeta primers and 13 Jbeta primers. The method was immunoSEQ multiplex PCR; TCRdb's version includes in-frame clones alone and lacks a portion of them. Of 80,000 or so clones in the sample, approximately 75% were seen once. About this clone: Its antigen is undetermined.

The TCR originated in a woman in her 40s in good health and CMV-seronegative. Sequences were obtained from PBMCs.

CDR3 sequence reads: CASSPRGGTYNEQFF. The CDR3 coding sequence is TGCGCCAGCAGCCCGCGGGGGGGTACATACAATGAGCAGTTCTTC. V gene TRBV4-3 combines with J gene TRBJ2-1; 9 bases line up with TRBD2. Losses at the gene ends were 4 bases for V and 4 bases for J; bases not matched to a gene: 5. Germline CDR1 is LGHNA and CDR2 is YSLEER. The CDR3 length is 15 residues.